These 16 T cell receptor beta chains share one sample of origin, sequenced in a study of T cell responses to AZD1222 COVID-19 vaccine. Method: immunoSEQ multiplex PCR; TCRdb's copy keeps in-frame clones and lacks some. The table shows some 200,000 clones, with roughly nine tenths occurring only once. Sequencing was performed on peripheral blood, taken 28 days after the second AZD1222 dose. All receptors come from an adult who received the AZD1222 COVID-19 vaccine.

The V and J genes are TRBV29-1 and TRBJ2-3, with 10 bases matching TRBD2. V lost 1 base to trimming and J lost 2 bases; unmatched junction nucleotides: 9. In germline, CDR1 is SQVTM, CDR2 ANQGSEA. The CDR3 covers 17 residues. The chain's CDR3 is CSVEGAGGLSLTDTQYF. The CDR3 region has the DNA TGCAGCGTTGAAGGAGCGGGGGGGCTCTCCCTCACAGATACGCAGTATTTT.

This rearrangement joins TRBV16 to TRBJ1-4; D ambiguous. Germline CDR1 and CDR2: KGHSY and FQNENV. This CDR3 spans 12 amino acids. The V gene lost 4 bases and the J gene lost 8 bases, with 8 bases spanning the gap. CDR3 sequence: CASSLLGEKLFF. CDR3 in DNA: TGTGCCAGCAGCCTGCTGGGAGAAAAACTGTTTTTT.

V is TRBV19 and J is TRBJ1-2; TRBD1 might be the D (6 bases). This CDR3 has 18 residues. V was trimmed by 1 base and J by 2 bases, leaving 20 bases between them. The V gene's germline CDR1 is LNHDA and CDR2 SQIVND (reference sequence). CDR3 amino acids: CASSIGVFSRGRNYGYTF. The CDR3, as DNA: TGTGCCAGTAGTATAGGGGTTTTTTCCAGGGGCCGAAACTATGGCTACACCTTC. Variable domain in full (rest from reference TRBV19 and TRBJ1-2): DGGITQSPKYLFRKEGQNVTLSCEQNLNHDAMYWYRQDPGQGLRLIYYSQIVNDFQKGDIAEGYSVSREKKESFPLTVTSAQKNPTAFYLCASSIGVFSRGRNYGYTFGSGTRLTVV.

This clone was found a few times. This sequence joins TRBV18 and TRBJ2-3, with D unresolved. Germline CDR1 and CDR2: KGHSH and LQKENI. There are 16 residues in the CDR3. V was pared by 3 bases and J by 9 bases, with 22 bases between. DNA for the CDR3: TGTGCCAGCTCACCTCCCACCGAGACCGGTCGCAGGACGCAGTATTTT. This translates into CASSPPTETGRRTQYF.

This chain links TRBV3-1 (or the pseudogene TRBV3-2) with TRBJ1-3; D gene uncertain. Trimming removed 4 bases at V and 0 bases at J, with 10 bases between. Germline-derived CDR1 and CDR2 are LGHDT and YNNKEL (reference sequence). The CDR3 loop spans 15 amino acids. CDR3 DNA sequence: TGTGCCAGCAGCCCTTGGCGGTTCTCTGGAAACACCATATATTTT. It specifies CASSPWRFSGNTIYF.

This chain links TRBV30 with TRBJ2-7, with 13 bases aligning to TRBD2. The CDR3 extends over 17 amino acids. Unmatched junction bases numbered 10, after V lost 1 base and J lost 4 bases. CDR1 is GTSNPN and CDR2 is SVGIG in the germline V gene (reference sequence). The CDR3 sequence is CAWSGLAGGGDLYEQYF. CDR3 bases: TGTGCCTGGAGTGGACTAGCGGGAGGTGGGGATCTTTACGAGCAGTACTTC.

This clone was seen only once. The chain recombines TRBV5-4 with TRBJ2-3; D uncertain. The CDR3 totals 13 residues. Per germline, CDR1 SGHNT and CDR2 YYREEE (reference sequence). Trimming pared 1 base from V and 4 bases from J, leaving 7 bases between. In DNA form, the CDR3 reads TGTGCCAGCAGCTTGTTGCTTGCAGATACGCAGTATTTT. Its protein product is CASSLLLADTQYF.

This clone showed up just a few times. The chain carries TRBV3-1 (or the pseudogene TRBV3-2) and TRBJ2-7; 9 bases line up with TRBD1. Trimming took 5 bases from V and 3 from J; bases not matched to a gene: 8. The CDR3 extends over 15 amino acids. In germline, CDR1 is LGHDT, CDR2 YNNKEL (reference sequence). DNA of the CDR3: TGTGCCAGCAGCTCCCAGGGGACAGGGTTCTACGAGCAGTACTTC. Protein product: CASSSQGTGFYEQYF.

This chain links TRBV19 with TRBJ2-3; D is perhaps TRBD1 (6 bases). CDR1 and CDR2 from the germline V gene are LNHDA and SQIVND (reference sequence). The CDR3 is 13 residues long. V was pared by 6 bases and J by 5 bases, with 12 bases between. CDR3 sequence reads: CASSQGIGDTQYF. CDR3 sequence (DNA): TGTGCCAGTAGCCAGGGGATTGGAGATACGCAGTATTTT.

The chain carries TRBV7-3 and TRBJ2-6; D not resolved. CDR3 length equals 16 residues. Germline lookup yields CDR1 SGHTA and CDR2 FQGTGA. Between the trimmed V and J ends, which lost 5 bases and 0 bases, there was a span of 11 bases. Written as DNA, the CDR3 is TGTGCCAGCAGCGTCCTATCCTTCTCTGGGGCCAACGTCCTGACTTTC. It specifies CASSVLSFSGANVLTF.

The CDR3 DNA is TGTGCCAGTAGTATAACCGTGGGAGATACGCAGTATTTT. This gives the protein CASSITVGDTQYF. The chain uses TRBV19 and TRBJ2-3; no reliable D call. The V gene's germline CDR1 is LNHDA and CDR2 SQIVND (reference sequence). Trimming shortened V by 2 bases and J by 5 bases, and 8 bases separated the two germline ends. The CDR3 length is 13 residues.

CDR3 protein: CSASDRTSSYGYTF. For the CDR3, the DNA is TGCAGTGCTAGTGACAGAACGAGTAGCTATGGCTACACCTTC. The chain couples TRBV20-1 to TRBJ1-2, with D possibly being TRBD1 (5 bases). In germline, CDR1 is DFQATT, CDR2 SNEGSKA (reference sequence). V was trimmed by 3 bases and J by 4 bases, leaving 15 bases between them. The CDR3 extends over 14 amino acids.

The gene calls are TRBV3-1 (or the pseudogene TRBV3-2) and TRBJ1-2; D is uncertain. Germline lookup yields CDR1 LGHDT and CDR2 YNNKEL (reference sequence). The CDR3 length is 14 residues. With 0 bases removed from V and 4 bases from J, the gap between germline ends came to 9 bases. The CDR3 region has the DNA TGTGCCAGCAGCCAAGAATGGCAGAGCTATGGCTACACCTTC. Its protein is CASSQEWQSYGYTF.

This rearrangement joins TRBV19 to TRBJ2-7; D is undetermined. The germline V gene has CDR1 LNHDA and CDR2 SQIVND (reference sequence). Trimming shortened V by 2 bases and J by 6 bases, and 8 bases separated the two germline ends. The CDR3 runs 12 residues. CDR3 in DNA: TGTGCCAGTAGTATATCTCCCTTCGAGCAGTACTTC. Protein product: CASSISPFEQYF.

This rearrangement joins TRBV2 to TRBJ2-1, with D perhaps TRBD1 (7 bases). The CDR3 covers 17 residues. CDR1 SNHLY and CDR2 FYNNEI come from the germline V gene. V lost 4 bases and J lost 0, with 16 bases in between. The CDR3 here is CASSGRDSHTSYNEQFF. CDR3 bases: TGTGCCAGCAGTGGGCGGGACAGTCATACCTCCTACAATGAGCAGTTCTTC.

This clone has just a few counts. This rearrangement joins TRBV18 to TRBJ1-5; D not certain. Germline V gives CDR1 KGHSH, CDR2 LQKENI. V shed 2 bases and J shed 6 bases, with 8 bases lying between them. This CDR3 has 13 residues. CDR3 in amino acids: CASSPSRSQPQHF. CDR3 DNA: TGTGCCAGCTCACCATCTCGGAGTCAGCCCCAGCATTTT. The full variable domain, completed using reference TRBV18 and TRBJ1-5, is NAGVMQNPRHLVRRRGQEARLRCSPMKGHSHVYWYRQLPEEGLKFMVYLQKENIIDESGMPKERFSAEFPKEGPSILRIQQVVRGDSAAYFCASSPSRSQPQHFGDGTRLSIL.